This T cell receptor beta chain was sequenced in a study of shared clonotypes between healthy human individuals (dated by TCRdb to about 2020). Turning to the overall study: The cohort included three men and a couple of women between 18 and 49 years of age. For each donor, CD4 naive and CD4 memory were each given three plates, CD8 naive was given two plates, and CD8 memory was given one plate. Between about 0.8 and 9 billion PBMCs per donor were obtained by leukapheresis. Blood TCR repertoires of roughly 5 healthy adults were deeply sequenced to estimate repertoire size and the extent of clonotype sharing between individuals. Libraries were prepared and TCR repertoires were sequenced by different laboratories using diverse techniques, in order to increase sequencing depth and limit assay-specific biases.

A note on this clone: This receptor's antigen is unknown. The sample holds no much larger clone one base away, and base qualities are not on file.

Using the deep immunoSEQ assay, TCR CDR3 regions were amplified from genomic DNA by multiplex PCR. Genomic DNA extracted from each cell subset was distributed evenly over all wells of several immunoSEQ 96-well plates, and each plate served as one replicate. For sorted subsets, around 0.2 ug genomic DNA, equal to 30,000 or so T cell genomes, was loaded into each replicate PCR. Purified libraries were quantified with a Qubit 3.0 fluorometer, sized on a Bioanalyzer 2100, and re-quantified with the KAPA Library Quantification kit. Every immunoSEQ 96-well plate was sequenced on a dedicated single-read 150-cycle Illumina NextSeq 550 flow cell. Per the authors' processing: Because the immunoSEQ output held only junctional sequences and lacked quality scores, the filtering could not match the filtering applied to full-length reads. Sequences were annotated with PyIR, a Python wrapper for IgBLAST v1.9, and V/J genes and CDR3 were assigned using IMGT germline references. Any read was removed if the V/J assignment was weak (E-value above 1e-6), the CDR3 was missing, or the read contained stop codons, out-of-frame junctions, or ambiguous translated residues. V3J clonotypes were defined by identical inferred V gene, J gene, and CDR3 amino acid sequence. Percentage overlap between repertoires was calculated by dividing the number of shared unique clonotypes by the size of the smaller repertoire. Three approaches were used to assess repertoire richness: RTK rarefaction, the Chao1 estimator, and Recon v2.1 estimates of unobserved clonotypes. Generation probabilities were computed with OLGA for all TCRbeta clonotypes obtained by the gDNA method from a handful of donors. In its TCRdb copy, this immuneACCESS table keeps in-frame sequences only and misses some clones. Where compared with another copy, unresolved V genes explain less than half of these, and the others have no known cause. The D gene and trimming were derived from the DNA, and the V and J assignments and clone size from that table. This sample has 950,000 to 1,100,000 clones in its table, and 70% to 80% of those were observed once. About 1.5% of the sample goes to the ten largest clones.

The paper as a whole reports these results and caveats: Based on pairwise subsampling, the degree of clonotype sharing among donors was expected to be affected by sequencing depth. Only blood was sampled, and tissue TCR repertoires likely differ from those in blood. Naive subsets generally had larger estimated clonotype richness than memory subsets did. When a handful of donors were compared, the shared fraction of clonotypes was 5% to 6.5% for naive CD4, about 4% for naive CD8, 2% to 2.5% for memory CD4, and about 0.36% for memory CD8. The small number of donors limited the genetic and exposure-history diversity represented. Incomplete sequencing was indicated by rarefaction of sorted-subset datasets, despite the large sequencing depth. Compared with non-shared clonotypes, clonotypes shared by all four sorted-subset donors had higher generation probabilities.

CDR1 and CDR2 were assigned from the germline V gene as SGHAT and FQNNGV. Between the V and J ends, shortened by 4 bases and 2 bases respectively, the junction contains 9 bases. From the cysteine up to the phenylalanine, the CDR3 has a length of 13 residues. The sequence is cut down to CDR3 DNA, 39 bases in frame from base 1. The donors were healthy, HIV-negative adults who had no recently reported acute infections or vaccinations. All donors were Caucasian adults living in Nashville, Tennessee, USA. CD4+ T cells were enriched by magnetic negative selection, after which naive cells were positively selected on CD45RA and the negative fraction was taken as the memory subset. Blood was obtained by leukapheresis, after which PBMCs were separated by Ficoll-Histopaque density gradient centrifugation and cryopreserved in liquid nitrogen vapor phase. Analytical flow cytometry was used to check the purity and quantity of every magnetically sorted T cell population. Genomic DNA was isolated from each sorted fraction and quantified by UV absorbance on a Nanodrop 2000c.

Recombination joined TRBV11-2 with TRBJ2-7; perhaps TRBD1 is the D gene, with 5 bases matching. Sequenced input: memory CD4+ T cells sorted from blood. Sample cell subset or site, as interpreted from the label and publication: CD45RA-negative fraction. The receptor comes from a man younger than 35 in good health. The CDR3 sequence is CASSWMGPYEQYF. The DNA is as follows: TGTGCCAGCAGCTGGATGGGGCCCTACGAGCAGTACTTC.